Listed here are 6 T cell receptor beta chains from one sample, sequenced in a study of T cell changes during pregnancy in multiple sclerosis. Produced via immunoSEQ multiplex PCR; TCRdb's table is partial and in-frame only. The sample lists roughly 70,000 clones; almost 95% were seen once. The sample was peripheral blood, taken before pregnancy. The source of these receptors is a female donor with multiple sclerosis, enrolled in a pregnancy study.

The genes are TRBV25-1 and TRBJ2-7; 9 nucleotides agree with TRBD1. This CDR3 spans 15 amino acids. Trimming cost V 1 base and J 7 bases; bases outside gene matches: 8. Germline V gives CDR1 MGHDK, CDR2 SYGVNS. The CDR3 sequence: CASSESGTGSKEQYF. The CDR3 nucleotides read TGTGCCAGCAGTGAATCGGGGACAGGGTCGAAGGAGCAGTACTTC.

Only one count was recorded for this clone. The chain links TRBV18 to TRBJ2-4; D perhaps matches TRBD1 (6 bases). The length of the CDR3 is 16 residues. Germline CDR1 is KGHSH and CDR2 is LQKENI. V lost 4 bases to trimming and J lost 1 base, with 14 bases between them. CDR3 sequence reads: CASSRTGFEAKNIQYF. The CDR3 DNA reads TGTGCCAGCTCACGAACAGGGTTTGAGGCCAAAAACATTCAGTACTTC.

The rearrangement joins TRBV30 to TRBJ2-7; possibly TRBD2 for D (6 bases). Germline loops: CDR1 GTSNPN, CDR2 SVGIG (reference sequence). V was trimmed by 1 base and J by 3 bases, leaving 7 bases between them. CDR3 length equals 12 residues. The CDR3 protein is CAWSEGLYEQYF. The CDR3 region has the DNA TGTGCCTGGAGTGAGGGACTCTACGAGCAGTACTTC.

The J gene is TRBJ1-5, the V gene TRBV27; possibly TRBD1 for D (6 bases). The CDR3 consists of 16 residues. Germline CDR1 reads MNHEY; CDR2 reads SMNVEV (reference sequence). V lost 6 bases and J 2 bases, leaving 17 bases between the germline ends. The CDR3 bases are TGTGCCAGCAGCCCTCGGGGGGGGCGAGGCAATCAGCCCCAGCATTTT. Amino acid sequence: CASSPRGGRGNQPQHF.

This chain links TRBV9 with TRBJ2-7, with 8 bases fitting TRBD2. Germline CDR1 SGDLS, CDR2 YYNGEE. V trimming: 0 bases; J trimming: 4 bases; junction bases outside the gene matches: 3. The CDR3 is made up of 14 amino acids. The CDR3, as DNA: TGTGCCAGCAGCGTAGAGGGACTAGGGTACGAGCAGTACTTC. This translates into CASSVEGLGYEQYF. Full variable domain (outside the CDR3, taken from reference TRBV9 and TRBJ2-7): DSGVTQTPKHLITATGQRVTLRCSPRSGDLSVYWYQQSLDQGLQFLIQYYNGEERAKGNILERFSAQQFPDLHSELNLSSLELGDSALYFCASSVEGLGYEQYFGPGTRLTVT.

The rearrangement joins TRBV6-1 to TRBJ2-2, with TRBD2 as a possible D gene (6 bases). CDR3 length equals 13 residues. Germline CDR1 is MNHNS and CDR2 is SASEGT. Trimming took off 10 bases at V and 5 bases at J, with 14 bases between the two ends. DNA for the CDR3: TGTGCCACCCTGGGAGGTCTTACCGGGGAGCTGTTTTTT. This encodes CATLGGLTGELFF.